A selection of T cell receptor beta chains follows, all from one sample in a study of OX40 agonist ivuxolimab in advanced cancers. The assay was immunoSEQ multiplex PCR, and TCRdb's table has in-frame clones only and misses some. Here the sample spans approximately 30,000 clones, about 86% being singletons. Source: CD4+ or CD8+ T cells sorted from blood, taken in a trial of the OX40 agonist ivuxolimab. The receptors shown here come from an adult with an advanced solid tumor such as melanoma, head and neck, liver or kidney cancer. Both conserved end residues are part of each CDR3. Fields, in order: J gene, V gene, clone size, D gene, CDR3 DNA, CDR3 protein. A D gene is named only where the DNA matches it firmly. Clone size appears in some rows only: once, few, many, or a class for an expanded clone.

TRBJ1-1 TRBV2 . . TGTGCCAGCAGCCACCTGGGCACTGAAGCTTTCTTT CASSHLGTEAFF
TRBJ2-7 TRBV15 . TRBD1 TGTGCCACCAGCAGTTCGGACAGGCCCTACGAGCAGTACTTC CATSSSDRPYEQYF
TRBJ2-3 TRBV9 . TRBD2 TGTGCCAGCAACGGTGATCTAGCGGGAGTTGAGACAGATACGCAGTATTTT CASNGDLAGVETDTQYF
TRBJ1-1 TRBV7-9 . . TGTGCCAGCAGCCCCCCCAGCTATATATTTGAAGCTTTCTTT CASSPPSYIFEAFF
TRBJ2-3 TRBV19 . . TGTGCCAGTAGTTTCGCGGGTGCTAGCACAGATACGCAGTATTTT CASSFAGASTDTQYF
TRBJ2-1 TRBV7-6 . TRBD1 TGTGCCAGCAGCCCAGGGACAGGGCCTTACAATGAGCAGTTCTTC CASSPGTGPYNEQFF
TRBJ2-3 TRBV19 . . TGTGCCAGTAGTATCGCACAAACGACTCCGGTTGATACGCAGTATTTT CASSIAQTTPVDTQYF
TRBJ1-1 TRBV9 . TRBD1 TGTGCCAGCAGCACTCCAGACAGGGACACTGAAGCTTTCTTT CASSTPDRDTEAFF
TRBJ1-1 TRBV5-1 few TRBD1 TGCGCCAGCAGCTTGGGACAGGGGGAAGCTTTCTTT CASSLGQGEAFF
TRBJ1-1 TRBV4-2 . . TGTGCCAGCAGCCAAGATTTCAACGGAGGGGGGCCTCCCGGCACTGAAGCTTTCTTT CASSQDFNGGGPPGTEAFF
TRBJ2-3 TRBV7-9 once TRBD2 TGTGCCAGCAGCTCTACTAGCGGCCGGAGTGCAGATACGCAGTATTTT CASSSTSGRSADTQYF